A single sample is the source of the 20 T cell receptor beta chains below, sequenced in a study of response to subunit inactivated influenza vaccine. TCRdb analysed the RT-PCR reads with MiXCR anew, one entry per CDR3 protein. The sample has 600,000 to 850,000 distinct CDR3 sequences, approximately 14% seen once. The material was PBMCs from blood, obtained 14 to 15 days before vaccination. The receptors here all came from a man aged 45 to 65 who received an inactivated influenza vaccine.

At least ten counts were recorded for this clonotype. This rearrangement joins TRBV12-3 or TRBV12-4 to TRBJ2-5; no definite D call. This CDR3 has 13 amino acids. The V and J ends lost 3 bases and 5 bases respectively, with 10 bases between them. The CDR3 nucleotides are TGTGCCAGCAGTTTGTCTGGATGGGAGACCCAGTACTTC. This translates into CASSLSGWETQYF.

The chain couples TRBV5-1 to TRBJ2-1, with D possibly being TRBD1 (5 bases). CDR3 length: 14 residues. The V gene's germline CDR1 is SGHRS and CDR2 YFSETQ. With 0 bases removed from V and 9 bases from J, the gap between germline ends came to 13 bases. DNA of the CDR3: TGCGCCAGCAGCTTGGGCAGGGCGGCTGGTGAGCAGTTCTTC. This translates into CASSLGRAAGEQFF. The full variable domain, in which reference TRBV5-1 and TRBJ2-1 provide the parts outside the CDR3, is KAGVTQTPRYLIKTRGQQVTLSCSPISGHRSVSWYQQTPGQGLQFLFEYFSETQRNKGNFPGRFSGRQFSNSRSEMNVSTLELGDSALYLCASSLGRAAGEQFFGPGTRLTVL.

This clonotype has just a few counts. The V and J genes are TRBV27 and TRBJ2-7; D may match TRBD1 or TRBD2 (6 bases each). V was pared by 2 bases and J by 3 bases, with 14 bases between. CDR3 length: 15 residues. Germline lookup yields CDR1 MNHEY and CDR2 SMNVEV (reference sequence). The CDR3 DNA sequence: TGTGCCAGCAGTTTACGACTAGAGGGGGGCTACGAGCAGTACTTC. Amino acid sequence: CASSLRLEGGYEQYF.

DNA of the CDR3: TGTGCCAGCAGCAGACGACAGGGGAGCGTCAGCCAGCCCCAGCATTTT. Amino acid sequence: CASSRRQGSVSQPQHF. The chain joins TRBV21-1 to TRBJ1-5; the table names TRBD1, a call not compared with the DNA. TRBV21-1 counts as a pseudogene. This CDR3 is 16 amino acids long.

The table lists this clonotype with a few counts. V gene TRBV6-2 or TRBV6-3 combines with J gene TRBJ1-1; D perhaps matches TRBD1 (5 bases). The germline V and J ends were trimmed by 0 bases and 3 bases, with 17 bases remaining between them. This CDR3 contains 17 residues. Germline V lookup: CDR1 MNHEY, CDR2 SVGEGT. CDR3 nucleotides: TGTGCCAGCAGTTACTCGGACTGGGGACCAGTTTACACTGAAGCTTTCTTT. Translated: CASSYSDWGPVYTEAFF.

This clonotype was seen only a few times. This chain links TRBV2 with TRBJ2-1; 7 bases are a match to TRBD2. Trimming took 4 bases from V and 8 from J; bases not matched to a gene: 11. The CDR3 totals 15 residues. Germline CDR1 reads SNHLY; CDR2 reads FYNNEI. The CDR3 DNA reads TGTGCCAGCAGTGTTTATGGCCTAGCGGAACATGAGCAGTTCTTC. Encoded protein: CASSVYGLAEHEQFF.

This chain uses TRBV4-1 with TRBJ2-3; 12 bases align to TRBD2. The J segment lost 0 bases and the V segment lost 4 bases, leaving 11 bases of the junction unmatched. CDR3 length: 19 residues. Germline CDR1 reads MGHRA; CDR2 reads YSYEKL. CDR3 residues: CASSRTPSGGAYSTDTQYF. The DNA of the CDR3 is TGCGCCAGCAGCCGTACCCCTAGCGGGGGGGCTTATAGCACAGATACGCAGTATTTT.

The chain is built from TRBV4-3 and TRBJ2-7, with 7 bases aligning to TRBD2. The CDR3 covers 16 residues. Trimming cost V 0 bases and J 0 bases; bases outside gene matches: 5. Germline V gene data show CDR1 as LGHNA and CDR2 as YSLEER. This CDR3 is CASSQDGRDHSYEQYF. The CDR3 nucleotides read TGCGCCAGCAGCCAAGATGGGAGGGACCACTCCTACGAGCAGTACTTC.

This sequence joins TRBV14 and TRBJ2-1; D call uncertain. V was trimmed by 0 bases and J by 0 bases, leaving 6 bases between them. CDR3 length equals 15 residues. The germline gives CDR1 SGHDN, CDR2 FVKESK. The CDR3 DNA sequence: TGTGCCAGCAGCCAAGAACCCCGCTCCTACAATGAGCAGTTCTTC. Translating it yields CASSQEPRSYNEQFF. The complete variable domain, with remaining parts taken from reference TRBV14 and TRBJ2-1, reads EAGVTQFPSHSVIEKGQTVTLRCDPISGHDNLYWYRRVMGKEIKFLLHFVKESKQDESGMPNNRFLAERTGGTYSTLKVQPAELEDSGVYFCASSQEPRSYNEQFFGPGTRLTVL.

This clonotype was recorded at least ten times. The V and J genes are TRBV3-1 and TRBJ2-1; 10 positions agree with TRBD2. Germline V gives CDR1 LGHDT, CDR2 YNNKEL (reference sequence). The CDR3 contains 18 residues. V shed 0 bases, J shed 8 bases, and the junction held 13 bases outside the gene matches. Here the CDR3 DNA reads TGTGCCAGCAGCCAAGATCGAAGCGGGAGGGCCGGGTCCTATGAGCAGTTCTTC. Residues: CASSQDRSGRAGSYEQFF.

V and J are TRBV10-2 and TRBJ2-4; D ambiguous. The V gene's germline CDR1 is WSHSY and CDR2 SAAADI. Trimming left V 3 bases short and J 1 base short, with 16 bases between. The CDR3 consists of 17 residues. CDR3 in amino acids: CASSEGPRSMAKNIQYF. In DNA form, the CDR3 reads TGCGCCAGCAGTGAAGGACCCCGATCTATGGCCAAAAACATTCAGTACTTC.

The CDR3 protein is CASSDARSGNTIYF. In nucleotides, the CDR3 is TGTGCCAGCAGCGATGCCCGCTCTGGAAACACCATATATTTT. This chain uses TRBV9 with TRBJ1-3; D gene ambiguous. This CDR3 spans 14 amino acids. CDR1 SGDLS and CDR2 YYNGEE come from the germline V gene. V shed 3 bases and J shed 0 bases, with 7 bases lying between them.

This clonotype was counted a few times. CDR3 protein: CSAKTGHNGYTF. CDR3 nucleotides: TGCAGTGCCAAGACAGGACATAATGGCTACACCTTC. This sequence joins TRBV20-1 and TRBJ1-2, with a possible D match to TRBD1 (6 bases). The V end lost 6 bases, the J end lost 6 bases, and 14 bases lay between the germline ends. The CDR3 has 12 amino acids. In germline, CDR1 is DFQATT, CDR2 SNEGSKA (reference sequence).

This clonotype was seen more than once but under ten times. This sequence joins TRBV29-1 and TRBJ2-2; either TRBD1 or TRBD2 may supply D (5 bases each). Germline CDR1 reads SQVTM; CDR2 reads ANQGSEA. The length of the CDR3 is 14 residues. Trimming cost V 2 bases and J 1 base, with 8 bases left between them. Here the CDR3 reads CSVERGVNTGELFF. CDR3 in DNA: TGCAGCGTTGAAAGAGGGGTGAACACCGGGGAGCTGTTTTTT.

This clonotype was seen only a few times. V and J are TRBV5-5 and TRBJ2-7, with 7 bases lining up with TRBD2. CDR1 and CDR2 (germline): SGHKS, YYEKEE (reference sequence). Trimming took 1 base from V and 1 from J; bases not matched to a gene: 14. The CDR3 sequence is 18 residues long. The CDR3 DNA reads as TGTGCCAGCAGCTTGATTGCAGTTTTAGCGGGTGAATCCTACGAGCAGTACTTC. Its protein product is CASSLIAVLAGESYEQYF.

The chain is built from TRBV3-1 and TRBJ2-1; D tentatively reads TRBD1 or TRBD2 (5 bases each). CDR3 size: 15 residues. The V gene lost 3 bases and the J gene lost 3 bases, with 12 bases spanning the gap. CDR1 and CDR2 from the germline V gene are LGHDT and YNNKEL (reference sequence). CDR3 DNA: TGTGCCAGCAGCCATTTAGGGACCTACTACAATGAGCAGTTCTTC. The encoded protein is CASSHLGTYYNEQFF.

In this sample, this clonotype turned up a few times. The genes are TRBV29-1 and TRBJ2-1; 9 bases are shared with TRBD1. This CDR3 has 14 residues. V lost 4 bases, J lost 7 bases, and 8 bases stayed unmatched. Looked up from germline, CDR1 is SQVTM and CDR2 is ANQGSEA. CDR3 sequence: CSVVMGQGHNEQFF. In DNA, the CDR3 is TGCAGCGTTGTTATGGGACAGGGACATAATGAGCAGTTCTTC.

This clonotype has a count of ten or more. J is TRBJ1-1 and V is TRBV28, with D unclear. The CDR3 runs 16 residues. Trimming left V 3 bases short and J 2 bases short, with 16 bases between. Germline V lookup: CDR1 MDHEN, CDR2 SYDVKM. CDR3 coding DNA: TGTGCCAGCAGTTTGCCCCAACAGAGGATAAACACTGAAGCTTTCTTT. It translates to CASSLPQQRINTEAFF.

This clonotype was observed a handful of times. The V call is TRBV9, the J call TRBJ2-1, with 7 bases aligning to TRBD2. Germline values: CDR1 SGDLS, CDR2 YYNGEE. The CDR3 consists of 16 residues. J was trimmed by 5 bases and V by 1 base; bases with no gene match: 9. The CDR3 reads CASSVSPGTMNNEQFF. Here the CDR3 DNA reads TGTGCCAGCAGCGTAAGCCCCGGGACTATGAACAATGAGCAGTTCTTC.

The chain recombines TRBV11-1 with TRBJ2-7; D tentatively fits TRBD1 or TRBD2 (5 bases each). There are 16 residues in the CDR3. Looked up from germline, CDR1 is SGHAT and CDR2 is FQDESV (reference sequence). V lost 5 bases, J lost 0 bases, and 17 bases lay in between. The CDR3 region has the DNA TGTGCCAGCAGCCCTAGCCCCGGACAAAACTCCTACGAGCAGTACTTC. Translating gives CASSPSPGQNSYEQYF.